This TCR beta chain was captured in a study of T cell repertoires in cytomegalovirus infection. Study details: Well-studied HLA-B-restricted CMV epitopes were used in the study alongside recently identified HLA-C-restricted ones. Indications came from public TCR beta signatures; they pointed to CMV infection and to a matching HLA type. The study's findings and limits: There were HLA-C-restricted CMV-specific TCR beta clonotypes dominating the ex vivo response.

One entry per CDR3 protein, called by TCRdb with MiXCR from the reads. Of about 770,000 distinct CDR3 sequences detected, roughly 28% appear once; the ten largest clones hold under 15%. In this sample, this clonotype turned up a few times. Its target is unknown. Germline V gene data show CDR1 as SGHTA and CDR2 as FQGNSA. The CDR3 totals 16 residues. V lost 5 bases to trimming and J lost 2 bases; unmatched junction nucleotides: 4. The J gene is TRBJ2-1, the V gene TRBV7-2; 12 bases are a match to TRBD2. Sequenced material: cultured CD8+ T cells from PBMCs, taken from culture after CMV antigen stimulation. This sequence was found in a human donor in good health (CMV status not recorded). Some clones in this sample may be carry-over from other donors' samples. The CDR3 here is CASSTLAGGPYNEQFF. The CDR3 nucleotides are TGTGCCAGCAGCACCCTAGCGGGGGGGCCCTACAATGAGCAGTTCTTC.